These 9 T cell receptor beta chains came from one sample sequenced in a study of vaccination effects on CD4 cells after COVID-19. CD4+ T cells specific for antigen were expanded with viral peptide pools by the ViraFEST assay before sequencing. Isolation of CD4+ T cells took place after less than twelve days of culture. The individual was infected with SARS-CoV-2 between March and December 2020, as confirmed by PCR. These receptors are not linked to any known antigen. Sequencing used immunoSEQ multiplex PCR; TCRdb keeps in-frame clones, though not all of them. This sample has 15,000 to 20,000 clones, with 74% found just once. Sequences were derived from CD4+ T cells from PBMCs cultured with SARS-CoV-2 spike peptides, sampled before COVID-19 vaccination. The receptors stem from a human donor who had a prior SARS-CoV-2 infection.

The genes are TRBV7-2 and TRBJ1-3; D gene ambiguous. From germline, CDR1 is SGHTA and CDR2 FQGNSA. The CDR3 contains 17 residues. Trimming pared 1 base from V and 0 bases from J, leaving 13 bases between. The CDR3 coding sequence is TGTGCCAGCAGCTTAGTGGGTCTTCCGTACTCTGGAAACACCATATATTTT. The encoded protein is CASSLVGLPYSGNTIYF.

This clone was seen a single time. The V and J genes are TRBV28 and TRBJ1-2; D is unresolved. CDR3 length equals 13 residues. Trimming took 6 bases from V and 3 from J, leaving 11 bases between them. Germline CDR1 is MDHEN and CDR2 is SYDVKM. The CDR3 nucleotides are TGTGCCAGCAGCCCCCCTTCCTACTATGGCTACACCTTC. Residues: CASSPPSYYGYTF.

This clone was detected only a few times. J is TRBJ1-1 and V is TRBV4-3, with a weak D call TRBD1 (5 bases). V gave up 4 bases and J gave up 4 bases, with 22 bases separating them. The CDR3 runs to 17 residues. Per the germline V gene, CDR1 is LGHNA and CDR2 is YSLEER. The CDR3, as DNA: TGCGCCAGCAGCCCCGGGGGAGGCAGACTTCGTAGCACTGAAGCTTTCTTT. Protein product: CASSPGGGRLRSTEAFF.

The V call is TRBV5-5, the J call TRBJ2-3, with D maybe TRBD2 (6 bases). Trimming shortened V by 2 bases and J by 6 bases, and 22 bases separated the two germline ends. The CDR3 runs to 17 residues. Germline CDR1 and CDR2: SGHKS and YYEKEE (reference sequence). DNA of the CDR3: TGTGCCAGCAGCTTCAACCCCGACGGGGGATCTGCTGATACGCAGTATTTT. Amino acid sequence: CASSFNPDGGSADTQYF.

The V gene is TRBV4-1, the J gene TRBJ2-2; 9 bases agree with TRBD2. Trimming removed 0 bases from V and 7 bases from J; junction bases left unmatched: 3. CDR1 and CDR2 (germline): MGHRA, YSYEKL. The CDR3 consists of 15 residues. As DNA, the CDR3 is TGCGCCAGCAGCCAAGAGCGGGGGGGCAGCGGGGAGCTGTTTTTT. Amino acids: CASSQERGGSGELFF.

The V call is TRBV6-5, the J call TRBJ2-1; D ambiguous. The CDR3 covers 13 residues. Germline CDR1 is MNHEY and CDR2 is SVGAGI. V was pared by 7 bases and J by 8 bases, with 15 bases between. This CDR3 reads CASNGATEDEQFF. CDR3 nucleotides: TGTGCCAGCAACGGCGCTACGGAAGATGAGCAGTTCTTC.

This clone appeared once. This chain links TRBV11-2 with TRBJ2-7; the D is unclear. Germline CDR1 and CDR2: SGHAT and FQNNGV. The V and J ends lost 0 bases and 6 bases respectively, with 9 bases between them. This CDR3 comprises 13 residues. The CDR3 sequence: CASSLDIRSEQYF. CDR3 DNA sequence: TGTGCCAGCAGCTTAGATATAAGGAGCGAGCAGTACTTC.

The chain carries TRBV3-1 (or the pseudogene TRBV3-2) and TRBJ1-2; D remains ambiguous. Germline CDR1 LGHDT, CDR2 YNNKEL (reference sequence). V gave up 0 bases and J gave up 4 bases, with 9 bases separating them. CDR3 size: 14 residues. As DNA, the CDR3 is TGTGCCAGCAGCCAAGATTCTTCGGGCTATGGCTACACCTTC. Translating it yields CASSQDSSGYGYTF.

The CDR3 coding sequence is TGTGCCAGCAGCTTAGGGGCTAGCGGGGGGGCCGATACGCAGTATTTT. Its protein product is CASSLGASGGADTQYF. The V call is TRBV7-2, the J call TRBJ2-3; 12 nucleotides match TRBD2. V shed 1 base, J shed 6 bases, and the junction held 5 bases outside the gene matches. In germline, CDR1 is SGHTA, CDR2 FQGNSA. This CDR3 region has 16 residues.